This is a list of T cell receptor beta chains from one sample in a study of blood T cells in healthy people across ages. Each CDR3 protein gets one entry after TCRdb re-called the 5' RACE reads with MiXCR. The table lists nearly 800,000 distinct CDR3 sequences, 45% to 70% of them singletons. Source material: blood. These receptors were taken from a man aged 35 to 55 in good health. Both conserved end residues are part of each CDR3. D genes are given only for firm matches. Clone size is shown for a subset of rows, as once, few, many or a class of expanded clone.

J | size | D | V | DNA | CDR3
TRBJ2-7 | - | TRBD2 | TRBV20-1 | TGCAGTGCTAGAGAGCGACTAGCGGGCACCTACGAGCAGTACTTC | CSARERLAGTYEQYF
TRBJ1-2 | many | - | TRBV6-2/TRBV6-3 | TGTGCCAGCAGTTATGCAGGTTCATACCACTATGGCTACACCTTC | CASSYAGSYHYGYTF
TRBJ1-2 | - | TRBD1 | TRBV14 | TGTGCCAGCAGCCTTTTCCTAGGGGGCAACTATGGCTACACCTTC | CASSLFLGGNYGYTF
TRBJ2-5 | - | - | TRBV18 | TGTGCCAGCTCACCGATACGGGGGACTCAAGAGGCCCAGTACTTC | CASSPIRGTQEAQYF
TRBJ2-7 | few | TRBD1 | TRBV29-1 | TGCAGCGTTGTGACAGGGCCCTACGAGCAGTACTTC | CSVVTGPYEQYF
TRBJ2-1 | - | - | TRBV5-6 | TGTGCCAGCAGCTTCAGGGCCTACTCCTACAATGAGCAGTTCTTC | CASSFRAYSYNEQFF
TRBJ2-5 | - | - | TRBV12-3/TRBV12-4 | TGTGCCAGCGGGTTGGAGACCCAGTACTTC | CASGLETQYF
TRBJ2-7 | - | TRBD2 | TRBV27 | TGTGCCAGCAGTACGGGGGGAGCGGCCGAGCAGTACTTC | CASSTGGAAEQYF
TRBJ2-3 | few | - | TRBV5-1 | TGCGCCAGCAGCCCTGGGATAGGGGATACGCAGTATTTT | CASSPGIGDTQYF
TRBJ2-1 | few | - | TRBV29-1 | TGCAGCGTGGTTACAGGGTTTCCGGACAATGAGCAGTTCTTC | CSVVTGFPDNEQFF
TRBJ2-1 | - | - | TRBV28 | TGTGCCAGCAGTTTGGAGGGGGCACTCTCAGGCAATGAGCAGTTCTTC | CASSLEGALSGNEQFF
TRBJ2-5 | - | - | TRBV7-2 | TGTGCCAGCAGCTTATACTGGGTTGGGGGTCAAGAGACCCAGTACTTC | CASSLYWVGGQETQYF
TRBJ1-2 | - | - | TRBV18 | TGTGCCAGCTCCCCCACTTTTCTTGGAGGGTACACCTTC | CASSPTFLGGYTF
TRBJ2-2 | - | - | TRBV12-3/TRBV12-4 | TGTGCCAGCAGTTTAAAAGCGCCATACACCGGGGAGCTGTTTTTT | CASSLKAPYTGELFF
TRBJ2-3 | - | - | TRBV7-2 | TGTGCCAGCAGCTTAGGGATGCCTAGCACAGATACGCAGTATTTT | CASSLGMPSTDTQYF
TRBJ2-3 | - | - | TRBV4-1 | TGCGCCAGCGGGAACGAGGCGATCACAGATACGCAGTATTTT | CASGNEAITDTQYF
TRBJ2-7 | - | - | TRBV20-1 | TGCAGTGCTGGAAAGACCGCAACCTACGAGCAGTACTTC | CSAGKTATYEQYF
TRBJ1-5 | few | - | TRBV29-1 | TGCAGCGTTATGGCAGGGCGCAGTCAGCCCCAGCATTTT | CSVMAGRSQPQHF